This record concerns one T cell receptor beta chain sequence. This clone was picked up a small number of times. Its antigen target is currently unknown. No much larger clonotype is one base removed from it; base qualities were not supplied. The time point label on this specimen signifies: about 28 days (+/-7) after the second vaccine dose. Because spike-specific TCR depth and breadth did not differ between the two schedules, AZD1222 recipients who got a second dose at roughly 4 weeks were pooled with those who got a second dose at roughly 12 weeks. Vaccinee samples were obtained from the UK trials COV001 and COV002, which included a single-blind randomized controlled phase 2/3 trial of AZD1222 (ChAdOx1 nCoV-19) in healthy adults. For TCRbeta chain sequencing, PBMC samples were collected from trial participants at day 0 and at day 28 after the second dose. At the junction V is shortened by 0 bases and J by 4 bases, with 9 bases in between. The CDR3 starts with the cysteine, ends with the phenylalanine, and has 14 residues. The kept DNA is CDR3 alone, 42 bases in frame from the first base. CDR1 and CDR2 (LGHNA, YSLEER) derive from the germline V gene.

This entry is derived from a study of T cell responses to AZD1222 COVID-19 vaccine (dated by TCRdb to the early 2020s). The study in broad terms: TCR sequencing was performed for 233 trial participants, of whom about 210 were given two doses of AZD1222 and 26 were given two doses of MenACWY control vaccine. Trial participants were enrolled by age into subgroups of 18-55, 56-69 and 70-plus years, and roughly 150, 30 and 60 TCR-sequenced participants, respectively, were included in these subgroups.

The CDR3 regions of human TCRbeta chains were analyzed by immunosequencing. Concerning the study's data processing: Repertoire TCRs were matched against a reference library of SARS-CoV-2-specific TCRs generated with the MIRA antigen-specificity platform. Breadth was defined as the fraction of unique TCRs that were SARS-CoV-2-associated, and depth was defined as the fraction of total T cells that were SARS-CoV-2-associated. Using the MIRA data, each spike-specific TCR was assigned both to the spike region to which the TCR was reactive and to a CD4 or CD8 class. Log10-transformed breadth and depth values were compared by one-way ANOVA with Sidak's multiple comparisons tests. In its TCRdb copy, this immuneACCESS table keeps in-frame sequences only and misses some clones. Where compared with another copy, unresolved V genes explain less than half of these, and the others have no known cause. V and J calls and clone size are copied from that table; D and trimming were computed from the DNA. The sample table shows around 120,000 clones, and around 93% are seen once. The ten most abundant clones make up 4% to 6% of the sample.

General study outcomes and caveats: Only 5 to 7 AZD1222 recipients were SARS-CoV-2 seropositive at baseline, limiting conclusions about previously exposed vaccinees. Reportedly, almost half of the unique spike-specific TCRs recognized epitopes lying outside the regions that are mutated in the B.1.351 and B.1.1.7 variants. Because no samples from the day 14 peak response were available, repertoires could be characterized only after the peak T cell response. Participants were mostly white British and included more females than males, and it was suggested by the authors that clonal diversity may have been underestimated. The whole spike protein was spanned by vaccine-associated CD4 TCRs, and dominant responses were seen in regions 160-218 and 743-854. The 56-69-year group was small, and its depth increase did not reach significance, likely because of low power. After two AZD1222 doses, both the breadth and the depth of spike-specific TCRs were significantly higher than at day 0 and than in MenACWY recipients.

The sequences come from peripheral blood, collected 28 days after the second AZD1222 dose. The chain is made from TRBV4-3 and TRBJ1-2, and the D gene may be TRBD1, 5 bases matching. The sequence derives from an adult who received the AZD1222 COVID-19 vaccine. The DNA reads TGCGCCAGCAGCCAAGATCCAGACAGCTATGGCTACACCTTC. It codes for CASSQDPDSYGYTF.